One sample yielded the 4 T cell receptor beta chains listed below, sequenced in a study of shared clonotypes between healthy human individuals. Data came from immunoSEQ multiplex PCR; TCRdb stores just in-frame clones and leaves some out. This sample has approximately 1.9 million clones; 80% to 95% occur once, and the top ten carry roughly 1.7%. Selected positively for CCR7 and CD45RO-negative, naive CD8 cells excluded terminally differentiated effector memory CD45RA+ cells. The specimen was naive CD8+ T cells from PBMCs. Every receptor here comes from a man between 18 and 29 years old in good health. Some clones in this sample may be carry-over from other donors' samples.

This clone appeared once. The gene calls are TRBV27 and TRBJ2-1; the match to TRBD1 covers 7 bases. CDR1 and CDR2 (germline): MNHEY, SMNVEV (reference sequence). Trimming cost V 7 bases and J 4 bases; bases outside gene matches: 13. CDR3 length equals 16 residues. The CDR3 loop is CASKSPRTGSYNEQFF. Here the CDR3 DNA reads TGTGCCAGCAAGTCGCCTCGGACAGGCTCGTACAATGAGCAGTTCTTC.

The chain couples TRBV19 to TRBJ1-5; possibly TRBD1 for D (5 bases). V lost 5 bases, J lost 9 bases, and 17 bases lay in between. CDR1 LNHDA and CDR2 SQIVND come from the germline V gene (reference sequence). This CDR3 region has 14 residues. The CDR3 protein is CASSWGLTRPPQHF. The CDR3 DNA is TGTGCCAGTAGTTGGGGACTGACCCGACCGCCCCAGCATTTT. The full variable domain, in which reference TRBV19 and TRBJ1-5 provide the parts outside the CDR3, is DGGITQSPKYLFRKEGQNVTLSCEQNLNHDAMYWYRQDPGQGLRLIYYSQIVNDFQKGDIAEGYSVSREKKESFPLTVTSAQKNPTAFYLCASSWGLTRPPQHFGDGTRLSIL.

This chain joins TRBV9 and TRBJ2-2, with TRBD2 matching 9 bases. Trimming at V came to 1 base and at J to 4 bases, leaving 20 bases not matched to a gene. Per germline, CDR1 SGDLS and CDR2 YYNGEE. The CDR3 contains 21 residues. In nucleotides, the CDR3 is TGTGCCAGCAGCGTACAAAGAGGAAGCGGGAGGCCCCTGGGGGGCACCGGGGAGCTGTTTTTT. Protein sequence: CASSVQRGSGRPLGGTGELFF. Full variable domain (remainder filled in from reference TRBV9 and TRBJ2-2): DSGVTQTPKHLITATGQRVTLRCSPRSGDLSVYWYQQSLDQGLQFLIQYYNGEERAKGNILERFSAQQFPDLHSELNLSSLELGDSALYFCASSVQRGSGRPLGGTGELFFGEGSRLTVL.

This clone was observed once. A much larger clone lies one base from this, so it may be a read error. At the DNA level, this CDR3 is encoded by other sequences in the same sample as well. This chain uses TRBV27 with TRBJ1-4, with D unclear. Trimming pared 3 bases from V and 7 bases from J, leaving 3 bases between. This CDR3 is built from 11 residues. CDR1 is MNHEY, CDR2 SMNVEV, per germline (reference sequence). The CDR3 DNA follows: TGTGCCAGCAGTTTGGGTGAAAAACTGTTTTTT. It codes for CASSLGEKLFF.